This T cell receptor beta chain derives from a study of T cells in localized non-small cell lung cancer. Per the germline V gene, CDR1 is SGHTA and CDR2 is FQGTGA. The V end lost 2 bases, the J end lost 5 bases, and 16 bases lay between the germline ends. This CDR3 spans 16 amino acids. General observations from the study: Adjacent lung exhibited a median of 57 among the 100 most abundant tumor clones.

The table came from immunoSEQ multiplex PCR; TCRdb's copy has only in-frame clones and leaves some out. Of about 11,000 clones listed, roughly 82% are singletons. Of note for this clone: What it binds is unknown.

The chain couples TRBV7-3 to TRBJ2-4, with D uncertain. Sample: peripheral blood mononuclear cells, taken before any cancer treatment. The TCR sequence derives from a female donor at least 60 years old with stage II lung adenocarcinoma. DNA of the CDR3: TGTGCCAGCAGCTTAGGGCCCCGTGGGCCCCAAAACATTCAGTACTTC. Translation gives CASSLGPRGPQNIQYF.